Following are 11 T cell receptor beta chains from one sample sequenced in a study of T cell changes during pregnancy in multiple sclerosis. TCRdb's copy holds only in-frame clones and misses some; the assay was immunoSEQ multiplex PCR. The sample yields approximately 110,000 clones, about 90% seen once. The sequencing here drew on peripheral blood, taken in the third trimester of pregnancy. These receptors all stem from a female donor with multiple sclerosis, enrolled in a pregnancy study.

The chain uses TRBV28 and TRBJ2-7; 8 bases fit TRBD1. CDR3 length: 15 residues. CDR1 and CDR2 (germline): MDHEN, SYDVKM. The V and J ends lost 4 bases and 4 bases, in that order; junction bases with no gene match: 9. The CDR3 sequence: CASSYRDRLSYEQYF. CDR3 in DNA: TGTGCCAGCAGTTACCGGGACAGGCTATCTTACGAGCAGTACTTC.

This chain joins TRBV30 and TRBJ1-6, with 7 bases identical to TRBD1. Trimming at V came to 4 bases and at J to 8 bases, leaving 5 bases not matched to a gene. CDR3 length equals 13 residues. Germline V gives CDR1 GTSNPN, CDR2 SVGIG (reference sequence). CDR3 bases: TGTGCCTGGACAGGGGGTAGAGATTCACCCCTCCACTTT. It is translated as CAWTGGRDSPLHF.

The J gene is TRBJ2-5, the V gene TRBV30, with TRBD1 matching over 7 bases. The junction had 7 bases not matched to a gene; V was cut back by 1 base and J by 5 bases. The germline V gene encodes CDR1 GTSNPN and CDR2 SVGIG (reference sequence). The CDR3 totals 14 residues. The CDR3, as DNA: TGTGCCTGGAGTGGATACAGGGGCTGGGAGACCCAGTACTTC. As protein: CAWSGYRGWETQYF. The full variable domain, rest sourced from reference TRBV30 and TRBJ2-5, is SQTIHQWPATLVQPVGSPLSLECTVEGTSNPNLYWYRQAAGRGLQLLFYSVGIGQISSEVPQNLSASRPQDRQFILSSKKLLLSDSGFYLCAWSGYRGWETQYFGPGTRLLVL.

The chain has TRBV5-4 and TRBJ2-3; D is uncertain. CDR3 length equals 13 residues. Germline CDR1 is SGHNT and CDR2 is YYREEE (reference sequence). V lost 4 bases to trimming and J lost 0 bases, with 6 bases between them. DNA of the CDR3: TGTGCCAGCAGCGGCCCAAGCACAGATACGCAGTATTTT. This sequence encodes CASSGPSTDTQYF.

The chain links TRBV27 to TRBJ1-5; possible D gene TRBD1, 5 bases. CDR3 length: 14 amino acids. The germline gives CDR1 MNHEY, CDR2 SMNVEV (reference sequence). V lost 1 base, J lost 6 bases, and 10 bases lay in between. In DNA, the CDR3 is TGTGCCAGCAGTTTATGGGGGAGGGGTCAGCCCCAGCATTTT. Amino acid sequence: CASSLWGRGQPQHF.

CDR3: CASSEEGRGNSPLHF. DNA for the CDR3: TGTGCCAGCAGTGAAGAGGGAAGGGGTAATTCACCCCTCCACTTT. The chain is built from TRBV2 and TRBJ1-6, with D possibly being TRBD1 (5 bases). Trimming took 1 base from V and 6 from J, leaving 10 bases between them. The germline V gene encodes CDR1 SNHLY and CDR2 FYNNEI. CDR3 length: 15 residues.

The rearrangement links TRBV13 to TRBJ2-7; TRBD1 aligns across 9 bases. The germline V gene encodes CDR1 PRHDT and CDR2 FYEKMQ (reference sequence). Trimming removed 5 bases from V and 2 bases from J; junction bases left unmatched: 4. The CDR3 is 14 residues long. CDR3 region: CASSPGQGAYEQYF. The CDR3 coding sequence is TGTGCCAGCAGCCCGGGACAGGGAGCCTACGAGCAGTACTTC.

J is TRBJ1-2 and V is TRBV7-2, with D possibly TRBD1 on 5 matching bases. The germline gives CDR1 SGHTA, CDR2 FQGNSA. The CDR3 sequence is 14 residues long. Trimming removed 3 bases from V and 4 bases from J, with 12 bases in between. The CDR3 DNA follows: TGTGCCAGCAGCTTCCGGGACTCCAGCTATGGCTACACCTTC. This codes for CASSFRDSSYGYTF.

This chain connects TRBV6-1 to TRBJ2-5, with D unclear. Trimming pared 3 bases from V and 1 base from J, leaving 6 bases between. This CDR3 has 13 amino acids. CDR1 and CDR2 from the germline V gene are MNHNS and SASEGT. The CDR3 region has the DNA TGTGCCAGCAGTGAGGTCGGCCAAGAGACCCAGTACTTC. Its translation is CASSEVGQETQYF.

The chain joins TRBV28 to TRBJ1-5; no clear D gene. This CDR3 contains 11 residues. Trimming took off 7 bases at V and 9 bases at J, with 10 bases between the two ends. Germline assignment: CDR1 MDHEN and CDR2 SYDVKM. CDR3 region: CASTTAGPQHF. In DNA, the CDR3 is TGTGCCAGCACTACCGCGGGGCCCCAGCATTTT.

The count of this clone is one. This chain links TRBV9 with TRBJ2-6, with TRBD1 matching 7 bases. CDR1 is SGDLS, CDR2 YYNGEE, per germline. The CDR3 has 17 amino acids. The ends lost 3 bases at V and 2 bases at J; junction bases unmatched: 8. The CDR3 DNA is TGTGCCAGCAGCGAGGGGGCAGGACCTCCTGGGGCCAACGTCCTGACTTTC. This gives the protein CASSEGAGPPGANVLTF. The variable domain in full, completed from reference TRBV9 and TRBJ2-6, reads DSGVTQTPKHLITATGQRVTLRCSPRSGDLSVYWYQQSLDQGLQFLIQYYNGEERAKGNILERFSAQQFPDLHSELNLSSLELGDSALYFCASSEGAGPPGANVLTFGAGSRLTVL.